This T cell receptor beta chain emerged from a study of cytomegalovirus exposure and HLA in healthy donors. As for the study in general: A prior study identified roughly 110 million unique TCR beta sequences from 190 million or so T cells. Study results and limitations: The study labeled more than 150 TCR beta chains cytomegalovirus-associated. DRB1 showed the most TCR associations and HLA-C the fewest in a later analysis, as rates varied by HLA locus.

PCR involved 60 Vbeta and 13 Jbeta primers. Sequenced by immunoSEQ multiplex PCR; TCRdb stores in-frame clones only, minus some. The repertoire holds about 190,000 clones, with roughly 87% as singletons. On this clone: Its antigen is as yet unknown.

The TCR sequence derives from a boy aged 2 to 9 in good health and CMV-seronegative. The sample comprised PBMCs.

The CDR3 protein is CAWLLSGQGWNTIYF. CDR3 coding DNA: TGTGCCTGGTTATTGTCGGGACAGGGCTGGAACACCATATATTTT. The chain recombines TRBV6-5 with TRBJ1-3, with 9 nucleotides matching TRBD1. Germline V gene data show CDR1 as MNHEY and CDR2 as SVGAGI. The CDR3 totals 15 residues. J lost 7 bases, V lost 11 bases, and 15 bases had no gene match.